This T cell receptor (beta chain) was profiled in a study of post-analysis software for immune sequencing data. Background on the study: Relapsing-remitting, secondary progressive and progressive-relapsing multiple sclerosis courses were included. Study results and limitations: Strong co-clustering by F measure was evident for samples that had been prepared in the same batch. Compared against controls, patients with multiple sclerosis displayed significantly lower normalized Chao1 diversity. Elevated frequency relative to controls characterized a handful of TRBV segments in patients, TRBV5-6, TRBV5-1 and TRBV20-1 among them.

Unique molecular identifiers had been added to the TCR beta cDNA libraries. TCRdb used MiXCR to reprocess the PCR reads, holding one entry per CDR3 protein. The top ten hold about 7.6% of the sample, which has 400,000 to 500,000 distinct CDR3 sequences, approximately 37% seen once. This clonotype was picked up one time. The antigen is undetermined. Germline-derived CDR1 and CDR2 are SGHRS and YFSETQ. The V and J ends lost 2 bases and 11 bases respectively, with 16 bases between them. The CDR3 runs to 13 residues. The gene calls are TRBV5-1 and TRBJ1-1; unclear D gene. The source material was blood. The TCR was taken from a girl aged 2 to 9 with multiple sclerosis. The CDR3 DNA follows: TGCGCCAGCAGCTTTGATGGACCGAAATACGCTTTCTTT. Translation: CASSFDGPKYAFF.